Sequencing of this T cell receptor beta chain was carried out in a study of shared clonotypes between healthy human individuals. Study overall: Per donor, CD8 memory used one plate, CD8 naive used two, CD4 memory used three and CD4 naive used three. Whole-study results and caveats: In contrast to clonotypes shared by all four donors, non-shared clonotypes had lower generation probabilities.

As concerns this clone: Its antigen remains unidentified.

Sorted-subset replicate PCRs used 200 ng DNA, approximately 33,000 T cell genomes. Authors' processing steps: Sequence data from immunoSEQ were junction-only and lacked quality scores; consequently, filtering differed. Sequenced by immunoSEQ multiplex PCR; TCRdb stores in-frame clones only, minus some. D and trimming come from the DNA, and the V and J calls and clone size come from that table. Here the sample spans around 2.1 million clones, just over 90% being singletons. The naive CD8 subset, CD45RO-negative cells positively selected for CCR7, excluded terminally differentiated effector memory CD45RA+ cells. Trimming took off 0 bases at V and 1 base at J, with 8 bases between the two ends. Germline CDR1 SGHRS, CDR2 YFSETQ. The CDR3 totals 14 residues.

This sequence joins TRBV5-1 and TRBJ2-7, with TRBD1 as a possible D gene (6 bases). The receptor's source is a man between 18 and 35 years old in good health. Some clones in this sample may be carry-over from other donors' samples. Material: naive CD8+ T cells from PBMCs. CDR3 region: CASSLGTESYEQYF. For the CDR3, the DNA is TGCGCCAGCAGCTTGGGGACAGAGTCCTACGAGCAGTACTTC.